The 21 T cell receptor beta chains reported below all come from one sample, sequenced in a study of liver allograft versus peripheral blood T cells. Study-wide context: Recipients' peripheral blood served as the comparator for T cell receptor repertoires in transplanted livers.

Each CDR3 protein is one row after TCRdb ran MiXCR on the reads. The sample holds about 15,000 distinct CDR3 sequences, 20% to 25% seen once. The receptors were gathered from a human patient who had a liver transplant. These T cells may partly come from the graft donor.

The chain is built from TRBV12-3 or TRBV12-4 and TRBJ1-1; D remains ambiguous. The CDR3 is 14 residues long. V lost 2 bases and J lost 1, with 8 bases in between. The CDR3 DNA reads TGTGCCAGCAGTTTAAGTACCCCGAACACTGAAGCTTTCTTT. Its protein product is CASSLSTPNTEAFF.

This clonotype qualifies as medium-sized. The V call is TRBV18, the J call TRBJ1-1; 8 positions match TRBD1. V was pared by 1 base and J by 6 bases, with 7 bases of the junction left unmatched. Per germline, CDR1 KGHSH and CDR2 LQKENI. CDR3 size: 15 residues. CDR3 sequence: CASSPHPGGEAEAFF. The DNA for the CDR3 is TGTGCCAGCTCACCACATCCAGGGGGCGAGGCTGAAGCTTTCTTT.

This clonotype occurred a few times. The chain carries TRBV27 and TRBJ2-3, with 15 nucleotides matching TRBD2. V lost 2 bases to trimming and J lost 5 bases; unmatched junction nucleotides: 5. Germline-derived CDR1 and CDR2 are MNHEY and SMNVEV (reference sequence). The CDR3 loop spans 17 amino acids. DNA of the CDR3: TGTGCCAGCAGTTTAGGAAGGACTAGCGGGGGGGGAGATACGCAGTATTTT. It translates to CASSLGRTSGGGDTQYF.

This clonotype is labeled medium-sized (0.01 to 0.1%). This chain connects TRBV30 to TRBJ1-6; a weak D match, TRBD1 (6 bases). V was pared by 4 bases and J by 0 bases, with 16 bases between. CDR1 is GTSNPN and CDR2 is SVGIG in the germline V gene (reference sequence). The CDR3 consists of 17 residues. CDR3 amino acids: CAWKVGQLSSYNSPLHF. CDR3 nucleotides: TGTGCCTGGAAGGTTGGACAGCTAAGCTCCTATAATTCACCCCTCCACTTT.

By proportion, this clonotype is medium-sized (0.01 to 0.1%). The chain combines TRBV18 with TRBJ1-5; 7 bases are a match to TRBD1. CDR3 length equals 15 residues. Looked up from germline, CDR1 is KGHSH and CDR2 is LQKENI. V was pared by 5 bases and J by 6 bases, with 10 bases of the junction left unmatched. The chain's CDR3 is CASSYGTEGGQPQHF. The CDR3 DNA reads as TGTGCCAGCTCATACGGGACAGAAGGGGGTCAGCCCCAGCATTTT.

The chain has TRBV12-3 or TRBV12-4 and TRBJ1-5, with 9 bases that match TRBD1. Trimming removed 3 bases from V and 6 bases from J; junction bases left unmatched: 0. This CDR3 has 13 amino acids. The CDR3 loop is CASSLDRGQPQHF. In DNA, the CDR3 is TGTGCCAGCAGTTTGGACAGGGGTCAGCCCCAGCATTTT.

The CDR3 nucleotides are TGTGCCAGCAGCCCACAGGTGACCTCCTACGAGCAGTACTTC. The encoded protein is CASSPQVTSYEQYF. This chain joins TRBV12-3 or TRBV12-4 and TRBJ2-7; tentative D call: TRBD1 (5 bases). The CDR3 length is 14 residues. Trimming shortened V by 6 bases and J by 0 bases, and 12 bases separated the two germline ends.

The chain uses TRBV12-3 or TRBV12-4 and TRBJ1-5; 8 bases map to TRBD1. The V segment lost 6 bases and the J segment 3 bases; nucleotides outside the gene matches: 4. The length of the CDR3 is 14 residues. The CDR3 protein is CASSRDRNNQPQHF. Here the CDR3 DNA reads TGTGCCAGCAGCCGGGACAGGAACAATCAGCCCCAGCATTTT.

Ten or more counts support this clonotype. The chain employs TRBV6-2 or TRBV6-3 and TRBJ2-7; D gene ambiguous. Germline-derived CDR1 and CDR2 are MNHEY and SVGEGT. V lost 6 bases, J lost 0 bases, and 18 bases lay in between. This CDR3 has 16 residues. The CDR3 coding sequence is TGTGCCAGCAGGACCGTCCACGGACCGAGCTCCTACGAGCAGTACTTC. Translation: CASRTVHGPSSYEQYF.

The rearrangement uses TRBV12-3 or TRBV12-4 and TRBJ2-7, with D possibly matching TRBD1 (6 bases). Trimming cost V 4 bases and J 4 bases, with 14 bases left between them. CDR3 length equals 14 residues. The CDR3 here is CASSSQGVEYEQYF. Written as DNA, the CDR3 is TGTGCCAGCAGTTCACAGGGAGTTGAGTACGAGCAGTACTTC.

This clonotype came up a few times. This chain joins TRBV27 and TRBJ1-3; D gene unclear. Trimming took 7 bases from V and 0 from J, leaving 7 bases between them. This CDR3 comprises 13 residues. Looked up from germline, CDR1 is MNHEY and CDR2 is SMNVEV (reference sequence). The CDR3 DNA reads as TGTGCCAGCAAGGACTACTCTGGAAACACCATATATTTT. Protein: CASKDYSGNTIYF.

This clonotype turned up a few times. This chain joins TRBV5-6 and TRBJ2-1, with TRBD2 identical over 8 bases. CDR1 is SGHDT and CDR2 is YYEEEE in the germline V gene. This CDR3 has 15 amino acids. V was pared by 6 bases and J by 5 bases, with 10 bases of the junction left unmatched. The CDR3 region is CASTDLAGGHNEQFF. As DNA, the CDR3 is TGTGCCAGCACCGACCTGGCGGGGGGCCACAATGAGCAGTTCTTC.

CDR3 protein: CASSSDSYYGYTF. In DNA, the CDR3 is TGTGCCAGCAGTTCGGACAGCTACTATGGCTACACCTTC. This chain connects TRBV27 to TRBJ1-2, with a tentative D call TRBD1 (6 bases). The CDR3 has 13 residues. The ends were cut back, 4 bases at V and 3 bases at J, with 9 bases in the middle. The germline gives CDR1 MNHEY, CDR2 SMNVEV (reference sequence).

This clonotype was counted a few times. A read error may account for a junction end that differs from germline. J is TRBJ1-5 and V is TRBV12-3 or TRBV12-4; D unresolved. The CDR3 totals 13 residues. The CDR3 nucleotides are TGTGCCAGCAGCTTAGGTCTCTATCAGCCCCAGCATTTT. Translation gives CASSLGLYQPQHF.

This clonotype was observed a few times. The rearrangement links TRBV12-5 to TRBJ1-6; 8 nucleotides agree with TRBD1. The CDR3 consists of 14 residues. Trimming removed 2 bases from V and 8 bases from J; junction bases left unmatched: 2. Germline CDR1 and CDR2: LGHNT and FRNRAP. The CDR3, as DNA: TGTGCTAGTGGTTTGCAGGGGGCCGATTCACCCCTCCACTTT. Protein: CASGLQGADSPLHF.

This chain links TRBV12-3 or TRBV12-4 with TRBJ1-2; 8 bases are shared with TRBD1. CDR3 size: 15 residues. V gave up 0 bases and J gave up 6 bases; unmatched junction bases: 6. The DNA for the CDR3 is TGTGCCAGCAGTTTAGCGAGAGGACAGGGCGATGGCTACACCTTC. The encoded protein is CASSLARGQGDGYTF.

In its sample, this clonotype was seen a few times. The chain carries TRBV12-3 or TRBV12-4 and TRBJ1-1; weak D call: TRBD1 (5 bases). V shed 6 bases and J shed 0 bases, with 11 bases lying between them. The CDR3 length is 14 residues. DNA of the CDR3: TGTGCCAGCAGACCAAGGGGTATGAACACTGAAGCTTTCTTT. As protein: CASRPRGMNTEAFF.

This chain uses TRBV10-3 with TRBJ2-2; 8 nucleotides match TRBD2. CDR1 is ENHRY, CDR2 SYGVKD, per germline. With 11 bases clipped from V and 7 bases from J, the junction kept 18 bases outside the gene matches. CDR3 length: 16 residues. CDR3 region: CAALGASGGRVGELFF. In DNA, the CDR3 is TGTGCCGCCTTAGGGGCCAGCGGGGGAAGAGTCGGGGAGCTGTTTTTT.

This clonotype has a count of ten or more. The V and J genes are TRBV15 and TRBJ1-4; D not resolved. V gave up 1 base and J gave up 4 bases, with 7 bases separating them. The CDR3 is 14 residues long. Per the germline V gene, CDR1 is LNHNV and CDR2 is YYDKDF (reference sequence). The CDR3, as DNA: TGTGCCACCAGCAGAGGACAAGATAATGAAAAACTGTTTTTT. It encodes CATSRGQDNEKLFF.

This clonotype has only a few counts. The chain uses TRBV5-4 and TRBJ2-7, with TRBD1 identical over 7 bases. The V and J ends lost 3 bases and 4 bases, in that order; junction bases with no gene match: 10. The CDR3 consists of 15 residues. The germline V gene encodes CDR1 SGHNT and CDR2 YYREEE (reference sequence). This chain's CDR3 is CASSSNRGNWYEQYF. CDR3 bases: TGTGCCAGCAGCTCCAACAGGGGTAATTGGTACGAGCAGTACTTC.

V gene TRBV6-5 combines with J gene TRBJ1-3; a possible D gene is TRBD1 (6 bases). V gave up 10 bases and J gave up 0 bases, with 13 bases separating them. CDR1 and CDR2 (germline): MNHEY, SVGAGI. The length of the CDR3 is 14 residues. The CDR3, as DNA: TGTGCCACCGCGGAAGGGGGCTCTGGAAACACCATATATTTT. The encoded protein is CATAEGGSGNTIYF.